Reported below is one T cell receptor beta chain. This record comes from a study of blood T cell repertoires in COVID-19. Study information: Acute and convalescent COVID-19 samples came from the United States, Italy and Spain. PBMCs, B-cell-depleted T cells, or T cells provided the cDNA or gDNA that made up the material.

Per the original methods: Estimation of nucleated cell counts was performed using reference gene primer amplification. Using immunoSEQ multiplex PCR, the repertoire was profiled, and TCRdb retains in-frame clones only, with some absent. V and J calls and clone size follow that table, whereas D and trimming were derived from the DNA. The data hold roughly 66,000 clones, with approximately 91% observed a single time. The V and J ends lost 3 bases and 1 base, in that order; junction bases with no gene match: 4. This CDR3 has 16 amino acids. Looked up from germline, CDR1 is MNHNS and CDR2 is SASEGT. This receptor was obtained from a human donor in a cohort sampled during active COVID-19. Sequencing was carried out using peripheral blood. The V call is TRBV6-1, the J call TRBJ2-3; 10 bases are shared with TRBD2. CDR3 amino acids: CASSDWTSGGTDTQYF. CDR3 coding DNA: TGTGCCAGCAGTGATTGGACTAGCGGAGGCACAGATACGCAGTATTTT.